Below are 24 T cell receptor beta chains sequenced from a single sample in a study of blood T cell repertoires in COVID-19. Measured with immunoSEQ multiplex PCR; TCRdb has only the in-frame clones, and not every one. The data show about 370,000 clones, about 89% seen once. The sample comprised peripheral blood. Receptor source: a woman aged 30 to 39 with COVID-19, enrolled during active disease.

On this clone: This clone may be a read error of a much larger clone one base away. The chain joins TRBV6-6 to TRBJ1-1; weak D call: TRBD1 (5 bases). V lost 4 bases and J 3 bases, leaving 6 bases between the germline ends. The CDR3 is 12 amino acids. Germline CDR1 and CDR2: MNHNY and SVGAGI (reference sequence). CDR3 in DNA: TGTGCCAGCAGTTGGGGGGACACTGAAGCTTTCTTT. This translates into CASSWGDTEAFF.

The chain is built from TRBV18 and TRBJ1-2; TRBD1 matches 10 bases. The CDR3 runs to 14 residues. V lost 3 bases to trimming and J lost 5 bases; unmatched junction nucleotides: 3. Germline V gene sequence: CDR1 KGHSH, CDR2 LQKENI. CDR3 region: CASSPTGGDYGYTF. DNA of the CDR3: TGTGCCAGCTCACCGACAGGGGGCGATTATGGCTACACCTTC.

This clone has a single count. The chain joins TRBV29-1 to TRBJ2-2; TRBD1 matches at 7 bases. Trimming at V came to 5 bases and at J to 7 bases, leaving 7 bases not matched to a gene. CDR3 length equals 13 residues. Per the germline V gene, CDR1 is SQVTM and CDR2 is ANQGSEA. CDR3 protein: CSVNDRDSGELFF. CDR3 coding DNA: TGCAGCGTTAATGACAGGGATAGCGGGGAGCTGTTTTTT.

The chain employs TRBV30 and TRBJ1-2, with 7 nucleotides matching TRBD1. After removal of 0 bases from V and 7 bases from J, the junction contained 11 bases not matched to a gene. Germline loops: CDR1 GTSNPN, CDR2 SVGIG (reference sequence). The CDR3 has 15 amino acids. This CDR3 is CAWSVAPTGRGGYTF. CDR3 in DNA: TGTGCCTGGAGTGTAGCTCCGACAGGGAGAGGTGGCTACACCTTC.

This sequence joins TRBV19 and TRBJ2-3, with 14 bases lining up with TRBD2. CDR1 and CDR2 from the germline V gene are LNHDA and SQIVND (reference sequence). This CDR3 has 16 amino acids. V lost 4 bases and J lost 5; bases outside the gene matches: 5. This CDR3 reads CASSTRTSGRIDTQYF. The CDR3 nucleotides read TGTGCCAGTAGTACTCGGACTAGCGGGAGGATAGATACGCAGTATTTT.

The gene calls are TRBV15 and TRBJ1-4; weak D call: TRBD1 (6 bases). This CDR3 is 13 amino acids long. The germline CDR1 and CDR2 sequences are LNHNV and YYDKDF (reference sequence). The V end lost 3 bases, the J end lost 7 bases, and 9 bases lay between the germline ends. The CDR3 DNA is TGTGCCACCAGCAGCAGGGGCGGTGAAAAACTGTTTTTT. Amino acids: CATSSRGGEKLFF.

This chain connects TRBV14 to TRBJ1-2; TRBD1 agrees at 12 bases. V was pared by 1 base and J by 7 bases, with 4 bases of the junction left unmatched. The CDR3 sequence is 15 residues long. Germline V gene lookup returns CDR1 SGHDN and CDR2 FVKESK. CDR3 loop: CASSQVGQGASGYTF. For the CDR3, the DNA is TGTGCCAGCAGCCAAGTGGGACAGGGGGCGTCTGGCTACACCTTC.

V and J are TRBV12-3 or TRBV12-4 and TRBJ2-1; 8 bases are shared with TRBD1. The CDR3 is 13 residues long. V shed 6 bases, J shed 8 bases, and the junction held 6 bases outside the gene matches. The CDR3 loop is CASSRTGYDEQFF. DNA of the CDR3: TGTGCCAGCAGCCGGACAGGGTACGATGAGCAGTTCTTC.

This chain uses TRBV9 with TRBJ2-3; TRBD2 aligns across 7 bases. Germline-derived CDR1 and CDR2 are SGDLS and YYNGEE. Trimming removed 4 bases from V and 4 bases from J; junction bases left unmatched: 3. The CDR3 covers 13 residues. CDR3 sequence (DNA): TGTGCCAGCAGCTTTGGGAGGGCAGATACGCAGTATTTT. Encoded protein: CASSFGRADTQYF.

The chain couples TRBV27 to TRBJ2-7; TRBD2 matches 10 bases. The CDR3 is 14 amino acids. Germline assignment: CDR1 MNHEY and CDR2 SMNVEV (reference sequence). Losses at the gene ends were 6 bases for V and 2 bases for J; bases not matched to a gene: 4. CDR3 sequence (DNA): TGTGCCAGCAGCTCTAGCGGGGGACCCTACGAGCAGTACTTC. Translation: CASSSSGGPYEQYF.

This chain connects TRBV19 to TRBJ2-7; TRBD1 agrees at 12 bases. This CDR3 has 14 residues. V lost 3 bases, J lost 6 bases, and 3 bases stayed unmatched. Germline CDR1 reads LNHDA; CDR2 reads SQIVND (reference sequence). The CDR3 region is CASSIGTGGSEQYF. CDR3 nucleotide sequence: TGTGCCAGTAGTATCGGGACAGGGGGCAGCGAGCAGTACTTC.

The J gene is TRBJ1-1, the V gene TRBV7-3; D ambiguous. The CDR3 is 13 residues long. Trimming took off 2 bases at V and 6 bases at J, with 10 bases between the two ends. Germline assignment: CDR1 SGHTA and CDR2 FQGTGA. CDR3 loop: CASSLSPGSEAFF. DNA of the CDR3: TGTGCCAGCAGCTTATCGCCGGGGTCTGAAGCTTTCTTT. Full variable domain (rest looked up from reference TRBV7-3 and TRBJ1-1): GAGVSQTPSNKVTEKGKYVELRCDPISGHTALYWYRQSLGQGPEFLIYFQGTGAADDSGLPNDRFFAVRPEGSVSTLKIQRTERGDSAVYLCASSLSPGSEAFFGQGTRLTVV.

CDR3 residues: CASSPPLAGAYEQYF. The DNA for the CDR3 is TGTGCCAGCTCACCACCCCTAGCGGGGGCCTACGAGCAGTACTTC. The chain combines TRBV18 with TRBJ2-7, with TRBD2 identical over 10 bases. Germline loops: CDR1 KGHSH, CDR2 LQKENI. Trimming cost V 0 bases and J 2 bases; bases outside gene matches: 1. The CDR3 extends over 15 amino acids.

The gene calls are TRBV5-1 and TRBJ2-3, with a possible D match to TRBD2 (5 bases). This CDR3 is built from 13 residues. V was cut by 4 bases and J by 6 bases, with 12 bases left in between. From germline, CDR1 is SGHRS and CDR2 YFSETQ. CDR3 sequence reads: CASSIRGSDTQYF. The CDR3 bases are TGCGCCAGCAGCATCCGGGGAAGTGATACGCAGTATTTT. Together with reference TRBV5-1 and TRBJ2-3, the CDR3 gives the full variable domain: KAGVTQTPRYLIKTRGQQVTLSCSPISGHRSVSWYQQTPGQGLQFLFEYFSETQRNKGNFPGRFSGRQFSNSRSEMNVSTLELGDSALYLCASSIRGSDTQYFGPGTRLTVL.

This chain joins TRBV20-1 and TRBJ2-7; 9 positions match TRBD1. This CDR3 has 15 amino acids. Losses at the gene ends were 3 bases for V and 5 bases for J; bases not matched to a gene: 11. Looked up from germline, CDR1 is DFQATT and CDR2 is SNEGSKA (reference sequence). Written as DNA, the CDR3 is TGCAGTGCTAGTTTACCGGGACAGGGAATCAACGAGCAGTACTTC. It yields the protein CSASLPGQGINEQYF.

This chain connects TRBV6-4 to TRBJ2-1, with a weak D call TRBD2 (6 bases). Germline CDR1 is MRHNA and CDR2 is SNTAGT. The germline V and J ends were trimmed by 2 bases and 8 bases, with 13 bases remaining between them. This CDR3 has 14 amino acids. DNA for the CDR3: TGTGCCAGCAGTGACAAAGCGGAGGGGCATGAGCAGTTCTTC. Translated: CASSDKAEGHEQFF.

The chain uses TRBV19 and TRBJ2-1; maybe TRBD2 (6 bases). With 7 bases removed from V and 0 bases from J, the gap between germline ends came to 19 bases. The germline CDR1 and CDR2 sequences are LNHDA and SQIVND (reference sequence). CDR3 size: 17 residues. CDR3: CASMAGGGIRSYNEQFF. CDR3 sequence (DNA): TGTGCCAGTATGGCTGGGGGAGGAATCCGCTCCTACAATGAGCAGTTCTTC.

This clone was counted a few times. This chain joins TRBV4-2 and TRBJ1-5; D is possibly TRBD1 (5 bases). Germline assignment: CDR1 LGHNA and CDR2 YNFKEQ. Trimming removed 3 bases from V and 7 bases from J, with 10 bases in between. The CDR3 covers 13 residues. Written as DNA, the CDR3 is TGTGCCAGCAGCCAGGACACATGGCAGCCCCAGCATTTT. As protein: CASSQDTWQPQHF.

The chain employs TRBV11-1 and TRBJ2-7; TRBD2 aligns across 8 bases. V gave up 3 bases and J gave up 0 bases; unmatched junction bases: 1. The length of the CDR3 is 14 residues. Germline V CDR1 and CDR2: SGHAT, FQDESV (reference sequence). CDR3 bases: TGTGCCAGCAGCTTGAGCGGGAGCTCCTACGAGCAGTACTTC. Protein product: CASSLSGSSYEQYF.

J is TRBJ2-1 and V is TRBV9, with 7 bases identical to TRBD1. This CDR3 is built from 18 residues. With V trimmed by 4 bases and J by 0 bases, 13 bases remained unmatched. The V gene's germline CDR1 is SGDLS and CDR2 YYNGEE. The CDR3 DNA reads TGTGCCAGCAGCCCCCTCGGGGACAGTTGGAGCTCCTACAATGAGCAGTTCTTC. The encoded protein is CASSPLGDSWSSYNEQFF.

This sequence joins TRBV7-8 and TRBJ2-2; TRBD1 agrees at 9 bases. The CDR3 is 18 residues long. V trimming: 5 bases; J trimming: 1 base; junction bases outside the gene matches: 11. CDR1 is SGHVS, CDR2 FQNEAQ, per germline. The CDR3 region is CASSNRKPGQGNTGELFF. In DNA, the CDR3 is TGTGCCAGCAGCAATAGGAAACCGGGACAGGGGAACACCGGGGAGCTGTTTTTT.

The rearrangement uses TRBV6-6 and TRBJ2-3; D might be TRBD2 (5 bases). Looked up from germline, CDR1 is MNHNY and CDR2 is SVGAGI (reference sequence). This CDR3 comprises 14 residues. The V end lost 7 bases, the J end lost 2 bases, and 13 bases lay between the germline ends. CDR3 nucleotide sequence: TGTGCCAGCAAGGTAGCGATGAACACAGATACGCAGTATTTT. Residues: CASKVAMNTDTQYF.

This clone was observed once. V is TRBV25-1 and J is TRBJ2-1, with 8 bases matching TRBD1. CDR1 and CDR2 (germline): MGHDK, SYGVNS. The V and J ends lost 5 bases and 2 bases, in that order; junction bases with no gene match: 5. The CDR3 consists of 15 residues. The CDR3 coding sequence is TGTGCCAGCAGTCATAGGGACAGGCCCTACAATGAGCAGTTCTTC. It translates to CASSHRDRPYNEQFF.

The CDR3 coding sequence is TGTGCCAGCAGTTTATCGTGGGACAGCGGGGAGCTGTTTTTT. This translates into CASSLSWDSGELFF. This chain connects TRBV27 to TRBJ2-2, with TRBD1 matching 7 bases. J was trimmed by 7 bases and V by 0 bases; bases with no gene match: 2. Germline V gene sequence: CDR1 MNHEY, CDR2 SMNVEV (reference sequence). The CDR3 loop spans 14 amino acids.